This TCR beta chain came from a study of T cells in Graves' hyperthyroidism and ophthalmopathy. Points from the study as a whole: In the analysis, a 13 V-J model separated ophthalmopathy from stable hyperthyroidism.

Patients between 18 and 65 years old had hyperthyroidism, newly diagnosed and lasting under 2 months. Exclusion of a patient resulted from uncontrolled infection, other autoimmune disease, pregnancy or lactation. Cells are PBMCs isolated from approximately 9.2 ml of fresh blood. This clonotype was counted many times. Its antigen remains unidentified. What was amplified from RNA transcripts were TCR beta CDR3 regions. A first-round RT-PCR of the TCR CDR3 used the HTBI primer set. From the multiplex PCR reads, TCRdb called clonotypes with MiXCR, one entry per CDR3 protein. The sample has hundreds of thousands of distinct CDR3 sequences; roughly 19% are singletons. Material for sequencing was blood. This receptor was identified in a woman aged 18-30 years with Graves' hyperthyroidism.

CDR3 nucleotides: TGCAGTGCTAGAGCTCAGGGGCAGTACTTC. Protein sequence: CSARAQGQYF. This chain connects TRBV20-1 to TRBJ2-7; tentatively, D is TRBD1 (5 bases). Germline V gene sequence: CDR1 DFQATT, CDR2 SNEGSKA (reference sequence). The CDR3 has 10 residues. V lost 1 base and J lost 9, with 7 bases in between.